Described below is a single T cell receptor beta chain sequence and its context. The CDR3 is 19 amino acids. The trim removed 4 bases at V and 6 bases at J, leaving 22 bases unmatched. Germline V gene sequence: CDR1 PRHDT, CDR2 FYEKMQ (reference sequence). The data derive from a study of technical replicates of blood from several donors. TCRdb's table, derived via immunoSEQ multiplex PCR, lists solely in-frame clones and lacks some. The sample has about 54,000 clones, approximately 94% seen once. The sample comprised T cells isolated from PBMCs. The genes are TRBV13 and TRBJ2-7; 9 bases align to TRBD2. This clonotype was obtained from a human donor in good health. CDR3 coding DNA: TGTGCCAGCAGCTCTACAGACCCAGCCCCCCGCGGGAGGGCTGGCGAGCAGTACTTC. Translated: CASSSTDPAPRGRAGEQYF.